What follows describes a single TCR beta chain. V lost 0 bases and J lost 9; bases outside the gene matches: 9. The CDR3 is 15 amino acids. Per germline, CDR1 SGHRS and CDR2 YFSETQ. Method: immunoSEQ multiplex PCR; TCRdb's copy keeps in-frame clones and lacks some. The sample records approximately 35,000 clones, over 60% being singletons. The source of the sample is a study of OX40 agonist ivuxolimab in advanced cancers. The cohort excluded patients with autoimmune disease history or systemic immunosuppression. This sequence was found in an adult with an advanced solid tumor such as melanoma, head and neck, liver or kidney cancer. The sequenced sample was CD4+ or CD8+ T cells sorted from blood, obtained in a trial of the OX40 agonist ivuxolimab. The rearrangement joins TRBV5-1 to TRBJ2-1, with 7 nucleotides matching TRBD1. The CDR3 DNA sequence: TGCGCCAGCAGCTTGGACGGGACAGCCAAGCTTGAGCAGTTCTTC. This gives the protein CASSLDGTAKLEQFF.